This T cell receptor (beta chain) is from a study of blood T cell repertoires in COVID-19. This clone was counted only a few times. The germline V gene has CDR1 DFQATT and CDR2 SNEGSKA (reference sequence). This CDR3 comprises 15 residues. Trimming removed 6 bases from V and 2 bases from J; junction bases left unmatched: 6. Libraries were prepared by immunoSEQ multiplex PCR; TCRdb keeps only in-frame clonotypes and omits some of them. The sample lists about 290,000 clones; roughly 91% were seen once. The specimen sequenced was peripheral blood. The chain links TRBV20-1 to TRBJ2-2; 10 bases line up with TRBD2. This TCR was recovered from a man aged 40-49 years with acute or convalescent COVID-19. CDR3 sequence (DNA): TGCAGTGCCAGTCTAGCGGGGGCCAACACCGGGGAGCTGTTTTTT. The encoded protein is CSASLAGANTGELFF.